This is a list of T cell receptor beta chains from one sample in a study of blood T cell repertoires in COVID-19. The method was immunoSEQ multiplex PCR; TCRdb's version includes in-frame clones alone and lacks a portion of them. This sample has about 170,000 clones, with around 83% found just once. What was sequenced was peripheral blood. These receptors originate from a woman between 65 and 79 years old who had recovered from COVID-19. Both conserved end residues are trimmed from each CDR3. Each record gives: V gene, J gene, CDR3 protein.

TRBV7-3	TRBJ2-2	ASSPDTGELF
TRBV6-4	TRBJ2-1	ADSAGPAGNEQF
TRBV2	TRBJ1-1	ADSQGATEAF
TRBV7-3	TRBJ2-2	ASSPTGLSSGELF
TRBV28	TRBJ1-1	ASSLQGAGRAF
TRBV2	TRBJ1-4	ASSGQGSVGKLF
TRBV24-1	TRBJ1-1	ATSDPNTNTEAF
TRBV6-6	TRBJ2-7	ASSNPDRAAGEQY
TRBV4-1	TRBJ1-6	ASSPTPRLDNSPLH
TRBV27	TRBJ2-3	ASNGLAPPGTQY
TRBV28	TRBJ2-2	ASGRASGELF
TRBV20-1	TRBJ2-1	SASRGLAGAILSDEQF
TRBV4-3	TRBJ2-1	ASSQVGLAGSNEQF
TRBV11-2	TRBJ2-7	ASSLDGLAQNEQY
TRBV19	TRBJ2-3	ASSIDKSADTQY
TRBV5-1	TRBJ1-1	ASSKGGNTEAF
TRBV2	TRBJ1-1	ASSLTREAF
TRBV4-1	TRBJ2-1	ASSQAASLAGGRRQF
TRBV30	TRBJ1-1	AWAQEAEAF
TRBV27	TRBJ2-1	ASSLRTSDDNEQF
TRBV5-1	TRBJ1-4	ASSSTTGEKLF
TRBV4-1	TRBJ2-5	ASSQDRGGETQY
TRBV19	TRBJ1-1	ASSMGGATEAF
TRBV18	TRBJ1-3	ASSQDTNSGNTIY
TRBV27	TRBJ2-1	ASSPRPRTGNEQF
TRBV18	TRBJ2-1	ASSPGQGNEQF
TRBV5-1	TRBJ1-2	ASSPPGDSIYGYT
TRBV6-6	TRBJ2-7	ATPSQGHYEQY
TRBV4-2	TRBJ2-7	ASSQDGRGLYEQY
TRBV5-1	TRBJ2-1	ASSPGLADYNEQF
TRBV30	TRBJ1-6	AWSRTISPLH
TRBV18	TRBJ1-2	ASSPAAENYGYT
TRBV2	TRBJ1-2	ASSKTGRGSENYGYT
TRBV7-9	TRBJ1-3	ASKVLGGGPGNTIY
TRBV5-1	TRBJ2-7	ASSFETSGSSLYEQY
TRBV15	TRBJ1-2	ATRDVGTGYGYT
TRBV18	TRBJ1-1	ASSPPTGPNTEAF
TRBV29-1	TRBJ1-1	SVLREPGGTEAF
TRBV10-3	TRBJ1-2	AISGGQSYGYT
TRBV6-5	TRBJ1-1	ASSPPGTGGTEAF
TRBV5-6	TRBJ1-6	ASSGRTGANSPLH
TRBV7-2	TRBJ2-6	ASSQSLWASGANVLT
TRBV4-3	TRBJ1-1	ASRLRGAGHTEAF
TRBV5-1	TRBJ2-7	ASSPRTGGPYEQY
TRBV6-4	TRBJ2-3	ASSDSSGRADTQY
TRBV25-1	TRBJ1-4	ASSEVRGTGSEKLF
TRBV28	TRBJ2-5	ASSPGSQETQY
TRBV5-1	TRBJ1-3	ASSLGEVGNTIY
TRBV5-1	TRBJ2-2	ASSLTGSDTGELF
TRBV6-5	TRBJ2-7	ASSGPAGLSYEQY
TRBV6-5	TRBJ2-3	ASRALGGGTDTQY
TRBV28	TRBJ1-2	ASSLWAQGDGYT
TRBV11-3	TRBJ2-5	ASSPGLAESQETQY